Following are 5 T cell receptor beta chains from one sample sequenced in a study of cytomegalovirus exposure and HLA in healthy donors. PCR employed 60 Vbeta and 13 Jbeta primers. Sequencing used immunoSEQ multiplex PCR; TCRdb keeps in-frame clones, though not all of them. Altogether 90,000 or so clones are present, around 77% being singletons, with the ten largest covering around 2%. Sample: PBMCs. The receptors derive from a boy younger than 18 in good health and CMV-seronegative.

V is TRBV9 and J is TRBJ1-3; no definite D call. Trimming removed 7 bases from V and 0 bases from J, with 8 bases in between. The germline V gene encodes CDR1 SGDLS and CDR2 YYNGEE. The CDR3 contains 13 residues. DNA for the CDR3: TGTGCCAGCCTTAACAACTCTGGAAACACCATATATTTT. Amino acids: CASLNNSGNTIYF.

This sequence joins TRBV19 and TRBJ1-5; 10 bases fit TRBD1. CDR3 length equals 13 residues. The junction had 2 bases not matched to a gene; V was cut back by 7 bases and J by 5 bases. CDR1 and CDR2 from the germline V gene are LNHDA and SQIVND (reference sequence). CDR3 loop: CASNDRGHQPQHF. In nucleotides, the CDR3 is TGTGCCAGTAATGACAGGGGGCATCAGCCCCAGCATTTT.

The chain recombines TRBV7-7 with TRBJ2-7, with D possibly matching TRBD2 (5 bases). V lost 2 bases and J lost 3, with 17 bases in between. Germline V gene sequence: CDR1 SSHAT, CDR2 FNYEAQ (reference sequence). There are 16 residues in the CDR3. Written as DNA, the CDR3 is TGTGCCAGCAGCTTAACTAGTGTATCCCCGATCTACGAGCAGTACTTC. This sequence encodes CASSLTSVSPIYEQYF.

Only one count was recorded for this clone. The J gene is TRBJ1-1, the V gene TRBV5-1; D is unresolved. V lost 3 bases, J lost 7 bases, and 13 bases lay in between. Germline loops: CDR1 SGHRS, CDR2 YFSETQ. The CDR3 runs to 13 residues. The CDR3 protein is CASSSRANVEAFF. The CDR3 coding sequence is TGCGCCAGCAGCTCCCGTGCTAACGTTGAAGCTTTCTTT.

The chain employs TRBV28 and TRBJ2-7; 8 bases fit TRBD1. CDR1 MDHEN and CDR2 SYDVKM come from the germline V gene. V was pared by 5 bases and J by 1 base, with 7 bases of the junction left unmatched. The CDR3 contains 15 residues. CDR3: CASSLSGQVSYEQYF. In DNA form, the CDR3 reads TGTGCCAGCAGTCTCTCGGGACAGGTTTCCTACGAGCAGTACTTC.